These T cell receptor beta chains were read from a single sample in a study of T cells expressing NK-cell markers. For each CDR3 protein, TCRdb gives one entry from its re-call of the 5' RACE reads, without DNA. The table for this sample gives 300,000 to 450,000 distinct CDR3 sequences. Sequences were obtained from blood T cells: a sorted CD56 or NKG2C T cell subset, CD4+ or CD8+ T cells, or bulk PBMC T cells (not recorded which). All receptors come from a man aged 18-70 years in good health. CDR3s include the opening cysteine and the closing phenylalanine or tryptophan. Fields, in order: J gene, V gene, CDR3 protein.

TRBJ2-1	TRBV27	CASSLPRGAGQQFF
TRBJ2-3	TRBV6-2/TRBV6-3	CASSRYLAGDTDTQYF
TRBJ1-6	TRBV20-1	CSAKEQGNFYNSPLHF
TRBJ1-5	TRBV9	CASSVAPNQPQHF
TRBJ2-1	TRBV18	CASSPYTRSSYNEQFF
TRBJ2-5	TRBV5-1	CASRTGTIQETQYF
TRBJ2-5	TRBV9	CASSARNGVETQYF
TRBJ2-5	TRBV25-1	CASSGPLSRDPRGTQYF
TRBJ2-3	TRBV6-5	CASSYSVGAFLDTQYF
TRBJ2-3	TRBV7-2	CASSLAALGAQYF
TRBJ2-3	TRBV7-2	CASSIQADTDTQYF
TRBJ1-3	TRBV10-3	CAISGQASGNTIYF
TRBJ2-1	TRBV24-1	CATSDWTSGGLDEQFF
TRBJ2-1	TRBV7-2	CASSGLAGDNEQFF
TRBJ1-2	TRBV5-1	CASSTDPRGTYGYTF
TRBJ2-7	TRBV5-1	CASSWDGVNEQYF
TRBJ2-5	TRBV7-7	CASSADASETQYF
TRBJ1-4	TRBV10-3	CAISRGTGGLAGDEKLFF
TRBJ1-3	TRBV12-3/TRBV12-4	CASSSRIGNTIYF
TRBJ1-3	TRBV15	CATSPLWGLGNTIYF
TRBJ1-1	TRBV12-3/TRBV12-4	CASRPGQGGNTEAFF
TRBJ2-1	TRBV3-1	CASRGTDRGEQFF
TRBJ1-1	TRBV7-9	CASSLAGQGAGAFF
TRBJ2-1	TRBV7-2	CASSSDTSGNEQFF
TRBJ1-2	TRBV15	CATRRAGNYGYTF
TRBJ2-7	TRBV7-8	CGSKTSGDSYEQYF
TRBJ2-3	TRBV11-1	CASSPPGLAGITDTQYF
TRBJ1-1	TRBV5-1	CASSTYPGQGHTEAFF
TRBJ2-1	TRBV20-1	CSAGSGTTNNEQFF
TRBJ2-7	TRBV12-3/TRBV12-4	CASSLMWTGPIEQYF
TRBJ1-5	TRBV27	CASRRASSNQPQHF
TRBJ2-1	TRBV12-3/TRBV12-4	CASSGSGSEQFF
TRBJ2-7	TRBV12-2	CASRSRGDDYEQYF
TRBJ2-1	TRBV7-2	CASSPQPLAGGHNEQFF
TRBJ1-1	TRBV10-3	CAISEIGSAAEAFF
TRBJ2-2	TRBV25-1	CASSLHYGNTGELFF
TRBJ2-5	TRBV29-1	CSVAGTSGDPQETQYF
TRBJ2-7	TRBV7-9	CASSLGTGPFRSYEQYF
TRBJ2-5	TRBV27	CASSYQRQAKTQYF
TRBJ2-1	TRBV25-1	CASSTGLAGGGNEQFF
TRBJ2-7	TRBV9	CASSFTGTAAPKEQYF
TRBJ1-1	TRBV25-1	CASSEGKGWWYTEAFF
TRBJ2-5	TRBV28	CASSLKAGGETQYF
TRBJ2-3	TRBV15	CATSRDILAGFTDTQYF
TRBJ1-2	TRBV12-3/TRBV12-4	CASSLTGRGSYGYTF
TRBJ2-7	TRBV20-1	CSARRSTGATYEQYF
TRBJ2-1	TRBV20-1	CSARRQGMGNEQFF
TRBJ2-5	TRBV7-2	CASSLGLAGGRGTQYF
TRBJ2-7	TRBV10-3	CAISDRSNTYEQYF
TRBJ2-3	TRBV29-1	CSVGDRAADTQYF
TRBJ2-2	TRBV12-3/TRBV12-4	CASSFSGGSTGELFF
TRBJ2-5	TRBV25-1	CASARSKQETQYF